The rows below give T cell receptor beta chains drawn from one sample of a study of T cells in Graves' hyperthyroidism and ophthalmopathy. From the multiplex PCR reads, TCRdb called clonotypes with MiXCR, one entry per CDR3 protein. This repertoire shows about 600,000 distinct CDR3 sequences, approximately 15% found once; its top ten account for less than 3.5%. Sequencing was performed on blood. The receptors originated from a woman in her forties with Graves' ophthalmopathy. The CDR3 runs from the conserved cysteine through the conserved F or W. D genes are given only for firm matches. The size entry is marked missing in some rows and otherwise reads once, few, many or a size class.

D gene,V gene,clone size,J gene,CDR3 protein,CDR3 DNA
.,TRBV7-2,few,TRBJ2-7,CASSLGVHGYEQYF,TGTGCCAGCAGCTTAGGGGTACACGGGTACGAGCAGTACTTC
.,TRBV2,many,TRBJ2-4,CASSGLAKNIQYF,TGTGCCAGCAGTGGACTAGCCAAAAACATTCAGTACTTC
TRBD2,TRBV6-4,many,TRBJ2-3,CASSDSTSGSADTQYF,TGTGCCAGCAGTGACTCTACTAGCGGGAGTGCAGATACGCAGTATTTT
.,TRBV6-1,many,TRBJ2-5,CASSLYGIVETQYF,TGTGCCAGCAGCCTTTACGGGATTGTGGAGACCCAGTACTTC
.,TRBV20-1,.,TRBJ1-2,CSATRGDGYTF,TGCAGTGCTACTAGGGGGGATGGCTACACCTTC
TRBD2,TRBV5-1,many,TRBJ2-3,CASSLLREVDTQYF,TGCGCCAGCAGCTTGTTGCGGGAGGTGGATACGCAGTATTTT
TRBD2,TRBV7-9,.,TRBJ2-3,CASSLARLAGGSTDTQYF,TGTGCCAGCAGCTTAGCGCGGCTAGCGGGGGGGAGCACAGATACGCAGTATTTT
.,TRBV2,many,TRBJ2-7,CASSEGRRSSSEQYF,TGTGCCAGCAGTGAAGGTCGCAGGAGTTCCTCCGAGCAGTACTTC
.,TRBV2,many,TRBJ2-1,CASSVRRANNEQFF,TGTGCCAGCAGTGTAAGGCGGGCCAACAATGAGCAGTTCTTC
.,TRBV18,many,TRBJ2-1,CASSPTRSSYNEQFF,TGTGCCAGCTCTCCCACTCGAAGCTCCTACAATGAGCAGTTCTTC
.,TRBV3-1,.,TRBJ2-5,CASSQAVTDTPYF,TGTGCCAGCAGCCAAGCGGTGACCGACACACCGTACTTC
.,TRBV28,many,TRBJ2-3,CASSLSRDNTQYF,TGTGCCAGCAGTTTATCTCGCGATAATACGCAGTATTTT
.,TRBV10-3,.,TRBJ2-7,CAISGPVSAYEQYF,TGTGCCATCAGTGGCCCAGTTTCAGCATACGAGCAGTACTTC
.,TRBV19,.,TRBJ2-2,CATRRVNTGELFF,TGTGCTACCCGAAGAGTGAACACCGGGGAGCTGTTTTTT
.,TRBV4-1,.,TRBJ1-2,CASSQDGGVINYGYTF,TGCGCCAGCAGCCAAGATGGCGGGGTGATTAACTATGGCTACACCTTC
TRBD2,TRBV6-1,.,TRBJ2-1,CASRARGKGLAGVNEQFF,TGTGCCAGCAGGGCCCGTGGCAAGGGACTAGCGGGAGTCAATGAGCAGTTCTTC
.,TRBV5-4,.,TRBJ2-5,CASSLDRAIKTQYF,TGTGCCAGCAGCTTGGACAGAGCTATCAAGACCCAGTACTTC
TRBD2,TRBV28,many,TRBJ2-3,CASSAASGRAPTQYF,TGTGCCAGCAGTGCAGCTAGCGGGAGGGCCCCTACGCAGTATTTT
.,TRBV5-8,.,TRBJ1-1,CASSNGLLNTEAFF,TGTGCCAGCAGCAATGGTCTATTAAACACTGAAGCTTTCTTT
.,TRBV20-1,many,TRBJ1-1,CSAWTAGEAFF,TGCAGTGCCTGGACGGCTGGCGAAGCTTTCTTT
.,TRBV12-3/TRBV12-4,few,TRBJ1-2,CASSYYPDSRGGYTF,TGTGCCAGCAGCTATTATCCGGACAGTCGGGGTGGCTACACCTTC
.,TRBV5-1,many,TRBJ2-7,CASSPSVAVPYEQYF,TGCGCCAGCAGCCCGTCGGTGGCAGTTCCCTACGAGCAGTACTTC
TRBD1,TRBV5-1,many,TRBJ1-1,CASSWTGGTEAFF,TGTGCCAGCAGTTGGACAGGGGGTACTGAAGCTTTCTTT
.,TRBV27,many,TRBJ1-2,CASRGTRGSYGYTF,TGTGCCAGCAGGGGGACGAGGGGCTCCTATGGCTACACCTTC
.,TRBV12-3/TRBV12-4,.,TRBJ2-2,CASSLVHTDTGELFF,TGTGCCAGCAGTTTAGTCCACACAGACACCGGGGAGCTGTTTTTT
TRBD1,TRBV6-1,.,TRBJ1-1,CASSEWDRVMNTEAFF,TGTGCCAGCAGTGAATGGGACAGGGTGATGAACACTGAAGCTTTCTTT
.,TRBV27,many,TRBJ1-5,CASSSNVGQQHF,TGTGCCAGCAGTTCTAATGTTGGACAGCAGCATTTT
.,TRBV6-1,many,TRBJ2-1,CASSEAARSYNEQFF,TGTGCCAGCAGTGAGGCAGCTCGCTCCTACAATGAGCAGTTCTTC
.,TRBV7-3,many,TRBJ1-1,CASSVDNSNTEAFF,TGTGCCAGCAGCGTGGACAACTCGAACACTGAAGCTTTCTTT